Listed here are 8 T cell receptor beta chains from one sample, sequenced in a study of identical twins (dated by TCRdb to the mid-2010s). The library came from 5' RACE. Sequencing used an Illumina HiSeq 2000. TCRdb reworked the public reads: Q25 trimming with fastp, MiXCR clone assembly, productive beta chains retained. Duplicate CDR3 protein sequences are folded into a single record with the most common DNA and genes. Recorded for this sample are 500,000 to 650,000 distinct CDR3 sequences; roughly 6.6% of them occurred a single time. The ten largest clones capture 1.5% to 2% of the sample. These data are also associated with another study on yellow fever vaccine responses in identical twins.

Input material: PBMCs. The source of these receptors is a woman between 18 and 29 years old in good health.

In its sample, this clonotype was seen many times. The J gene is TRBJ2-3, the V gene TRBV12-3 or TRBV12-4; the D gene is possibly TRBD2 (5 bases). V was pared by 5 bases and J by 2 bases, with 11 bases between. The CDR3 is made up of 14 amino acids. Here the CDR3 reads CASSRGLLTDTQYF. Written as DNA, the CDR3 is TGTGCCAGCAGTCGAGGGCTGCTCACAGATACGCAGTATTTT.

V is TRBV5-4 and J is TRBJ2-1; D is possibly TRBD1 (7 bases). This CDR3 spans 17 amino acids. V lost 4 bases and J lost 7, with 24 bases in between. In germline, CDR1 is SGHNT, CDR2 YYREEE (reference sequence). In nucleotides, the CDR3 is TGTGCCAGCAGCCAAACCGGTCTTACCCCAGGGGGGAATGAGCAGTTCTTC. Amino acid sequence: CASSQTGLTPGGNEQFF. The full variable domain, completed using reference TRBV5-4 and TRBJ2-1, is ETGVTQSPTHLIKTRGQQVTLRCSSQSGHNTVSWYQQALGQGPQFIFQYYREEENGRGNFPPRFSGLQFPNYSSELNVNALELDDSALYLCASSQTGLTPGGNEQFFGPGTRLTVL.

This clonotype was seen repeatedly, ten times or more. The CDR3 spells CASKDRVNTEAFF. Here the CDR3 DNA reads TGTGCCAGTAAAGACAGGGTGAACACTGAAGCTTTCTTT. The chain carries TRBV25-1 and TRBJ1-1, with TRBD1 matching 7 bases. The CDR3 extends over 13 amino acids. Germline V gives CDR1 MGHDK, CDR2 SYGVNS. Unmatched junction bases numbered 4, after V lost 9 bases and J lost 0 bases.

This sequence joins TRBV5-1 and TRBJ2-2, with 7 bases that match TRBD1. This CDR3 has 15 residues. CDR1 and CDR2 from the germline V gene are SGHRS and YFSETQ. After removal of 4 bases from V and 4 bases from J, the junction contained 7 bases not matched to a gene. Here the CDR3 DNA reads TGCGCCAGCAGCCGCGACAGGGCGGCCACCGGGGAGCTGTTTTTT. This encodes CASSRDRAATGELFF.

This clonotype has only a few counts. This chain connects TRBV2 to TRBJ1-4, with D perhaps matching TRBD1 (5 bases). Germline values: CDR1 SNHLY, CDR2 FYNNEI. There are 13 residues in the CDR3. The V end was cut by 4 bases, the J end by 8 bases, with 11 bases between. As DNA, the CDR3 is TGTGCCAGCAGTGTCAGGGTAGGAGAAAAACTGTTTTTT. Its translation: CASSVRVGEKLFF.

The CDR3, as DNA: TGCAGTGCTAGCACCCCCCGGTGGGACCAAGAGACCCAGTACTTC. Its protein product is CSASTPRWDQETQYF. The chain uses TRBV20-1 and TRBJ2-5, with D unclear. The V gene lost 3 bases and the J gene lost 0 bases, with 14 bases spanning the gap. The CDR3 totals 15 residues. CDR1 DFQATT and CDR2 SNEGSKA come from the germline V gene (reference sequence).

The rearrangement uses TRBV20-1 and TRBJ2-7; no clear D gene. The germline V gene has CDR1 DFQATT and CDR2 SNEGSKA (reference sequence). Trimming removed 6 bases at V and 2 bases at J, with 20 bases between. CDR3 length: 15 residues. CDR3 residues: CSAKGGPMLTYEQYF. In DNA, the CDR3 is TGCAGTGCCAAAGGTGGGCCCATGCTCACCTACGAGCAGTACTTC.

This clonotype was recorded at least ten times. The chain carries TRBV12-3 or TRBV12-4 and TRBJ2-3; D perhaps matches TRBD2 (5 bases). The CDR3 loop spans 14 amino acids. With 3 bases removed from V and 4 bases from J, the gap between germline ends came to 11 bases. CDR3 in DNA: TGTGCCAGCAGTTTCCTGGGGAGCCCAGATACGCAGTATTTT. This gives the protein CASSFLGSPDTQYF.